The sequence of this T cell receptor (beta chain) was determined in a study of blood T cell repertoires in COVID-19. The CDR3 loop spans 14 amino acids. Trimming pared 0 bases from V and 5 bases from J, leaving 10 bases between. Germline loops: CDR1 ENHRY, CDR2 SYGVKD. The method was immunoSEQ multiplex PCR; TCRdb's version includes in-frame clones alone and lacks a portion of them. The sample carries some 530,000 clones, 75% to 90% recorded once. The material sequenced was peripheral blood. This sequence joins TRBV10-3 and TRBJ2-5, with a tentative D call TRBD2 (6 bases). The source of this sequence is a human donor in a cohort sampled during active COVID-19. The CDR3 region has the DNA TGTGCCATCAGTGAGTCGGTGGAGGGGGAGACCCAGTACTTC. Translated: CAISESVEGETQYF.